This T cell receptor (beta chain) was observed in a study of cytomegalovirus exposure and HLA in healthy donors (dated by TCRdb to 2017 to 2019). About the investigation overall: In an earlier analysis of under 750 of the donors, 276 Gb of sequence data and 117 million unique TCR beta sequences from 150 million to 200 million T cells were reported. About 300 gigabases of sequencing data and tens of millions of unique TCR sequences were included in an early release covering roughly 600 HLA-typed donors. Of the roughly 400 genotyped donors, roughly 85% fell in the genetic ancestry cluster associated with self-reported Caucasian donors. The study aimed to test whether signatures of past pathogen exposure could be identified by cataloging public T cell receptors. The study used immunosequencing to profile the T cell repertoires of several hundred subjects and linked those repertoires to cytomegalovirus serostatus. In addition to the first cohort of 666 subjects, a separate validation cohort of 120 different subjects was used. To predict cytomegalovirus infection status, the study combined high-throughput TCR immunosequencing, statistical association of individual TCRs with disease status, and machine learning. A later analysis re-analyzed previously published TCR beta repertoires from 666 donors and added high-resolution HLA genotyping to study TCR occurrence patterns. Rather than drawing on any new phenotypic data, the later analysis identified candidate immune exposures from TCR beta sequences and the way those sequences occurred across donors. To decide whether each TCR beta V gene segment behaved as functional or pseudogenic, an earlier analysis of nearly 600 of the donors relied on high-throughput TCR beta sequencing. Alongside the repertoire data, information on donor age, sex, ethnicity and CMV serostatus was compiled. A later genetic analysis used genome-wide SNP genotypes for about 55% of the 666 donors, treating that subset as a discovery cohort. Every discovery cohort repertoire had been produced on one sequencing platform. HLA typing included class I and class II loci at four-digit resolution. Typing coverage differed by locus: A, B, C, DRB1 and DQB1 were typed in roughly 620-640 donors, DQA1 in 500 to 550, DPA1 in some 570, and DPB1 in roughly 450. Roughly five DR-DQ haplotypes were handled as single units for association and clustering, since linkage in the cohort was strong. Among approximately 370 genotyped donors of the cohort, an average of around 220,000 unique TCR beta nucleotide sequences was sequenced per donor, of which 15% to 20% were non-productive.

The cohort was made up of roughly 670 healthy bone marrow donors. At the time of sampling, all cohort members were nominally healthy, though unrecorded immune exposures were likely present. The donor tested CMV seronegative, placing the donor among the 350 or so seronegative members of the cohort. A peripheral blood sample was collected from each donor, and TCR beta sequencing was performed on peripheral blood mononuclear cells. Genomic DNA was extracted from the blood cell samples with the Qiagen DNeasy Blood Extraction Kit. Results the study describes overall, beyond this receptor: A further reported finding was that TCR beta sequences accurately predicted the HLA-A and HLA-B alleles for most subjects in the first cohort. A group of highly shared sequence variants was considered likely to be a technical artifact of the sequencing pipeline. The presence/absence analyses assumed that sequencing depth was roughly uniform across donors, and that assumption may not be true. A total of 164 TCR beta chains were listed by the study as associated with cytomegalovirus. The cohort was sequenced for TCR beta chains only, and without alpha or paired-chain data the features that could be detected were limited. Most TCR sequences were observed very rarely across donors, whereas some public TCRs were present in many individuals. According to the authors, the approach could potentially be generalized to other disease states and immunological phenotypes. Compared with the 666-donor mean, donors in an Asian-associated ancestry cluster had fewer N-insertions in productive TCRs, according to a later genetic analysis. HLA typing was unavailable for some donors at each locus, so association tests used only the typed subset. Broadly in line with IMGT annotations, most TCR beta V segments showed up in productive rearrangements about 90% or about 30% of the time in an earlier analysis of some 590 of the donors. V-gene and J-gene trimming of TCR beta chains was associated with a missense DCLRE1C variant in a later genetic analysis, and the association was replicated in an independent cohort. Because counts were too low, more than 15 rarely observed V segments, including chromosome 9 orphons, were excluded from the earlier analysis of around 640 of the donors. Linkage disequilibrium might explain the correlated functional status among segregating V segments, but an unknown experimental factor could not be ruled out. The classifier was reported to diagnose cytomegalovirus status with high specificity and sensitivity in both the original and validation cohorts. A later analysis found that most CMV-associated TCR beta chains appeared HLA-restricted, with HLA associations seemingly driven largely by CMV exposure. The only immune exposure information available for the cohort was CMV serostatus. In a later analysis, about 17,000 TCR beta sequences were associated with specific HLA alleles at a false discovery rate of 0.05. Some IMGT-functional V segments, including TRBV6-2 and TRBV6-3, could not be distinguished by the 87-base-pair reads and were therefore excluded. In a later analysis, HLA-associated TCR beta chains were found to be more clonally expanded and to have lower generation probabilities than equally common non-associated chains. In a later analysis, TCR association rates were found to vary across HLA loci, with the most associated TCRs seen for DRB1 alleles and the fewest for HLA-C alleles. In vitro tests confirmed that a few of the cytomegalovirus-associated TCR beta chains recognize cytomegalovirus antigens. Assigning TCR associations to individual alleles was difficult when HLA alleles, especially DR and DQ, strongly co-occurred. In a later analysis, several top co-occurrence clusters were reported to appear linked to parvovirus B19, influenza, CMV and Epstein-Barr virus.

Comment on this clone: The antigen it binds to is not known. Base qualities are not at hand, and no much larger clone is one base apart.

The library was obtained by the immunoSEQ multiplex PCR assay. For the multiplex PCR, a mixture combining 60 forward primers for TCR Vbeta segments and 13 reverse primers for TCR Jbeta segments was used. The CDR3 region of rearranged TCR beta genes was amplified from genomic DNA by a multiplex PCR assay. The Illumina HiSeq System was used to sequence the amplified TCR beta libraries as 87-base-pair reads. Concerning the study's data processing: A later analysis counted about 76 million unique TCR beta chains across the 690 or so repertoires, and some 11 million of these chains were shared by at least two donors. Raw reads were error-corrected and collapsed into unique sequences with a nearest-neighbor algorithm that merged closely related sequences to remove PCR and sequencing errors. V, D and J gene segments were assigned by aligning CDR3 sequences to IMGT reference sequences. For a sequence to be retained, a match of at least six nucleotides was required to both a V gene segment and a J gene segment. Rearrangements were classified as productive when the CDR3 lacked stop codons and remained in frame with V and J, and all other rearrangements were classified as non-productive. CDR3 was defined according to IMGT convention as the region running from the second conserved V-encoded cysteine to the conserved J-encoded phenylalanine. The earlier analysis of roughly 590 of the donors excluded any sequence lacking an unambiguous match to a single V gene segment. An earlier analysis of approximately 590 of the donors called V segments functional above 56.7% productive rearrangements and segregating when the between-donor standard deviation exceeded 5%. To diagnose cytomegalovirus status from the catalog of TCR beta chain sequences, a statistical classification framework was built. V and J gene assignment, in a later analysis, came from comparing TCR nucleotide sequences with IMGT/GENE-DB human TR gene sequences. The TCRdist pipeline was used in a later analysis to assign CDR3 sequences and most-parsimonious VDJ recombination scenarios. In a later analysis, every TCR beta chain was defined by the combination of its CDR3 amino acid sequence and its V-gene family, and reads without a unique V-gene family were dropped. A later analysis removed 592 highly shared, low-generation-probability nucleotide sequences to deal with suspected cross-contamination and a sequencing artifact. In a later analysis, a clonal expansion index was calculated for each public chain from normalized within-repertoire ranks of inferred template counts. In a later analysis, generation probabilities were computed using a VDJ recombination model fitted to out-of-frame rearrangements, and the results were checked against IGoR. A later analysis scored TCR-TCR, TCR-HLA and TCR-CMV co-occurrence with hypergeometric tests, applying a repertoire-size bias correction to TCR pairs. False discovery rates were estimated in a later analysis by permuting HLA or CMV assignments 20 times. In a later analysis, co-occurring TCRs were grouped with DBSCAN, and TCRdist sequence similarity was added when clustering was performed within HLA-allele-positive subsets. Co-occurrence clustering excluded repertoires with fewer than 30,000 or more than 120,000 public chains, plus five with anomalous nucleotide sharing. TCRdb's version of the immuneACCESS table is confined to in-frame rearrangements and falls short of the full clone set. An unresolved V gene accounts for under half of the shortfall where checked; the remainder is of unknown origin. That table gives V, J and clone size, and the DNA gave D and trimming. The sample table records 110,000 or so clones; 83% of these occur just once. The top ten constitute 5% to 6.5% of the sample.

Clipping removes 2 bases from V and 9 bases from J, with 13 as the unmatched junction base count. The CDR3, cysteine through phenylalanine, is 16 amino acids long. The retained sequence is limited to the CDR3, 48 bases, with the frame set at the first base. Taken from the germline V gene, the CDR1 and CDR2 loops are SGHTA and FQGNSA. The specimen sequenced was PBMCs. This TCR derives from a man aged 18 to 30 in good health and CMV-seronegative. The chain is encoded by TRBV7-2 joined to TRBJ2-3; the central 8 bases match TRBD1. Here the CDR3 is given as CASSLSTRGLLETQYF. The nucleotides read TGTGCCAGCAGCTTATCAACCAGGGGGCTCCTAGAGACGCAGTATTTT.